This record concerns one T cell receptor beta chain sequence. The data were produced by immunoSEQ multiplex PCR, yet TCRdb's version contains in-frame clones alone and is incomplete. The data show around 230,000 clones, about 91% seen once. This specimen belongs to a study of blood T cell repertoires in COVID-19. Germline CDR1 and CDR2: MNHEY and SMNVEV (reference sequence). The CDR3 has 14 amino acids. Trimming took 4 bases from V and 7 from J, leaving 16 bases between them. The V gene is TRBV27, the J gene TRBJ1-1; D is perhaps TRBD1 (6 bases). The origin of this receptor is a woman aged 40 to 50 with acute COVID-19. The sequenced sample was PBMCs or T cells enriched from blood (not recorded which). The CDR3 here is CASSSPRGGDEAFF. CDR3 nucleotides: TGTGCCAGCAGTTCCCCGAGGGGGGGCGATGAAGCTTTCTTT.